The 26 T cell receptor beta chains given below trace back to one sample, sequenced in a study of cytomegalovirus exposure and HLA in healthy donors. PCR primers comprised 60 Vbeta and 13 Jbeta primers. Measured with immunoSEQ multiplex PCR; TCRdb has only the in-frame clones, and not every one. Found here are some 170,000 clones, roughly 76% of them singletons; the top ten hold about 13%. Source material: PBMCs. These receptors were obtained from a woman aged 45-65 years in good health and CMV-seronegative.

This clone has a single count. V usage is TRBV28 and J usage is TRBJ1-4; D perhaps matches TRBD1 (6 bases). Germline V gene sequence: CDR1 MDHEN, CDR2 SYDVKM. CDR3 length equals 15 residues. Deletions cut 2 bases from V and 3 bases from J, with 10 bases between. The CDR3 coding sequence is TGTGCCAGCAGTTTACTACAGGGCGCTAATGAAAAACTGTTTTTT. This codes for CASSLLQGANEKLFF.

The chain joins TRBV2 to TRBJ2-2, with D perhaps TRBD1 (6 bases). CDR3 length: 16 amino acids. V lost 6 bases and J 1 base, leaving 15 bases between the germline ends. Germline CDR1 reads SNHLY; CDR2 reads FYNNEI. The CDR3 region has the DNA TGTGCCAGCAGCCGAATAGGACAGAAGAACACCGGGGAGCTGTTTTTT. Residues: CASSRIGQKNTGELFF. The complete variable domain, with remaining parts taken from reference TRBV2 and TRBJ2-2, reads EPEVTQTPSHQVTQMGQEVILRCVPISNHLYFYWYRQILGQKVEFLVSFYNNEISEKSEIFDDQFSVERPDGSNFTLKIRSTKLEDSAMYFCASSRIGQKNTGELFFGEGSRLTVL.

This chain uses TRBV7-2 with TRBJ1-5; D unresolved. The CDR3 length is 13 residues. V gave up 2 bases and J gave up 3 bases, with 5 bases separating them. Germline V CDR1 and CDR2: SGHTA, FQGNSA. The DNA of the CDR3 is TGTGCCAGCAGCTTACACACCAATCAGCCCCAGCATTTT. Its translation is CASSLHTNQPQHF.

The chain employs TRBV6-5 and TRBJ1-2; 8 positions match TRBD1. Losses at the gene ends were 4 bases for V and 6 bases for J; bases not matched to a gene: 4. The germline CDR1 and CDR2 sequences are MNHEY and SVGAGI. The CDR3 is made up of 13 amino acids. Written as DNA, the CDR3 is TGTGCCAGCAGTTTGGACAGGGTGCATGGCTACACCTTC. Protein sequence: CASSLDRVHGYTF.

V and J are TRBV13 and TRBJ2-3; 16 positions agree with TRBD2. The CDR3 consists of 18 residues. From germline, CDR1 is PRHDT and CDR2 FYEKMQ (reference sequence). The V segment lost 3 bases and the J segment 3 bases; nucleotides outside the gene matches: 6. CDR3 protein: CASSLGTSGRGGTDTQYF. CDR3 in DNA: TGTGCCAGCAGCTTGGGGACTAGCGGGAGGGGGGGGACAGATACGCAGTATTTT.

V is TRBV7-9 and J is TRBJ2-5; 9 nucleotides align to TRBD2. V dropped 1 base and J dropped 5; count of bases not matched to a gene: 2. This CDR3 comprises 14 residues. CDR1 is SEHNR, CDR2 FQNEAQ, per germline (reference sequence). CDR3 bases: TGTGCCAGCAGCTTAGTGAGCGGGGGGGAGACCCAGTACTTC. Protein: CASSLVSGGETQYF.

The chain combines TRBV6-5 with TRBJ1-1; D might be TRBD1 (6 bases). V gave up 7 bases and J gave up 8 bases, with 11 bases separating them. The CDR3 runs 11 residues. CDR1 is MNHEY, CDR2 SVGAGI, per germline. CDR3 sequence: CASTTGSEAFF. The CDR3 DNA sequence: TGTGCCAGCACTACAGGGTCCGAAGCTTTCTTT.

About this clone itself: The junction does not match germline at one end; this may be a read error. The CDR3 region is CSSSLKTGENEKLFF. DNA of the CDR3: TGTTCCAGCAGCCTGAAGACAGGGGAGAATGAAAAACTGTTTTTT. This rearrangement joins TRBV7-9 to TRBJ1-4, with TRBD1 identical over 8 bases. The CDR3 loop spans 15 amino acids. Germline-derived CDR1 and CDR2 are SEHNR and FQNEAQ (reference sequence).

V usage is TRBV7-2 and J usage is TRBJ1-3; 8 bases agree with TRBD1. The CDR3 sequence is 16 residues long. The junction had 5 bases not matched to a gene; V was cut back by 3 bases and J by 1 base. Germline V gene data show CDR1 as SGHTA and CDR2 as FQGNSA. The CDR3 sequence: CASSFGQGTSGNTIYF. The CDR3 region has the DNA TGTGCCAGCAGCTTCGGACAGGGAACATCTGGAAACACCATATATTTT.

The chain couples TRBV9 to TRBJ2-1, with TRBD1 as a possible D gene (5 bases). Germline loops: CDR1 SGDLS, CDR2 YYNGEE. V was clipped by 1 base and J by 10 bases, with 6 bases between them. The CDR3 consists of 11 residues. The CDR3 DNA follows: TGTGCCAGCAGCGTATCAGGGGAGCAGTTCTTC. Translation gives CASSVSGEQFF.

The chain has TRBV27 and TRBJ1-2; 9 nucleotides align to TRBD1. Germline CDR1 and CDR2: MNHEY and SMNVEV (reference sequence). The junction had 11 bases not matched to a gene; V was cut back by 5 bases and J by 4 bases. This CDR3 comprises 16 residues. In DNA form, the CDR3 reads TGTGCCAGCAGTCCCACATGGGACAGGGCTGGCTATGGCTACACCTTC. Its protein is CASSPTWDRAGYGYTF.

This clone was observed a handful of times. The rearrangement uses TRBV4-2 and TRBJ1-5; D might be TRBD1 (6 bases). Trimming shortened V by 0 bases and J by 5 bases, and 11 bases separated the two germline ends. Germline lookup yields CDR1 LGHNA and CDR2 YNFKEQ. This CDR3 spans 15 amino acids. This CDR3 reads CASSQDRAGDQPQHF. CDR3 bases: TGTGCCAGCAGCCAAGATCGGGCAGGGGATCAGCCCCAGCATTTT.

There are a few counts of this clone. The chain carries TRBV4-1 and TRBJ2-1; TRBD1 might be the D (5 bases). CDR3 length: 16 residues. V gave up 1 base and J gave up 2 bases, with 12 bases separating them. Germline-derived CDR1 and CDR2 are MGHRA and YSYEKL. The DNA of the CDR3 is TGCGCCAGCAGCCAAGTGGACATTTTGACCTACAATGAGCAGTTCTTC. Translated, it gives CASSQVDILTYNEQFF.

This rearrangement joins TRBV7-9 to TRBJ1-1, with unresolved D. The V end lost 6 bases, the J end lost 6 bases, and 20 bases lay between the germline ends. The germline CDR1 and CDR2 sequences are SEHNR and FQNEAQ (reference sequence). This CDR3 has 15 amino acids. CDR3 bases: TGTGCCAGCAGTTACCAACTGTCCGCGAGGGCTGAAGCTTTCTTT. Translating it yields CASSYQLSARAEAFF. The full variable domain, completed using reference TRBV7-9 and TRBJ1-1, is DTGVSQNPRHKITKRGQNVTFRCDPISEHNRLYWYRQTLGQGPEFLTYFQNEAQLEKSRLLSDRFSAERPKGSFSTLEIQRTEQGDSAMYLCASSYQLSARAEAFFGQGTRLTVV.

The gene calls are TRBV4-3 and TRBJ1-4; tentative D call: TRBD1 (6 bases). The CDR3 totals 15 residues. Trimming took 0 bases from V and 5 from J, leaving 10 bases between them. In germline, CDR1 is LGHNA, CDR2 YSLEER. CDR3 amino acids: CASSQERTANEKLFF. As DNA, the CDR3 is TGCGCCAGCAGCCAAGAAAGGACAGCAAATGAAAAACTGTTTTTT.

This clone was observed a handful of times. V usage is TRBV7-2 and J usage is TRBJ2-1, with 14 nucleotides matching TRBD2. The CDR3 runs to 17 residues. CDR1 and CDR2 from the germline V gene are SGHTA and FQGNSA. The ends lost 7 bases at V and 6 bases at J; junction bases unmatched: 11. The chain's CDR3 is CASTAQTSGRASNEQFF. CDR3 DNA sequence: TGTGCCAGCACGGCACAGACTAGCGGGAGGGCCTCCAATGAGCAGTTCTTC.

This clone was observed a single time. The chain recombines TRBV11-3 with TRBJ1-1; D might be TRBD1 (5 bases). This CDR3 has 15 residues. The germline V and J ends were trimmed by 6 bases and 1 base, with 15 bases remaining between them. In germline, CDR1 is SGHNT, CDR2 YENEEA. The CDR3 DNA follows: TGTGCCAGCAGTCTGGGGCAGAGGAAGAACACTGAAGCTTTCTTT. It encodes CASSLGQRKNTEAFF.

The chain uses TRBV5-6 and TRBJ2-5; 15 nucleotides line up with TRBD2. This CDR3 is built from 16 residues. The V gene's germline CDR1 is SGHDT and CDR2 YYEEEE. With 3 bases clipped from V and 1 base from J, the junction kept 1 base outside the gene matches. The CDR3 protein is CASSSGLAGGQETQYF. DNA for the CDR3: TGTGCCAGCAGCTCGGGACTAGCGGGGGGCCAAGAGACCCAGTACTTC.

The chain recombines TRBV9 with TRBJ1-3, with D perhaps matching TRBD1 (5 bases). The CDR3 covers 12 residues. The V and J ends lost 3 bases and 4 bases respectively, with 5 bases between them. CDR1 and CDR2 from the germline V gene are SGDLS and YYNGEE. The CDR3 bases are TGTGCCAGCAGCGAGGGGGGAAACACCATATATTTT. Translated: CASSEGGNTIYF.

CDR3 in DNA: TGTGCCAGCAGGCGACTAGATAGCTCCTACAATGAGCAGTTCTTC. Its translation: CASRRLDSSYNEQFF. The rearrangement joins TRBV28 to TRBJ2-1; tentative D call: TRBD2 (6 bases). Per the germline V gene, CDR1 is MDHEN and CDR2 is SYDVKM. V lost 6 bases and J lost 0, with 12 bases in between. The CDR3 has 15 amino acids.

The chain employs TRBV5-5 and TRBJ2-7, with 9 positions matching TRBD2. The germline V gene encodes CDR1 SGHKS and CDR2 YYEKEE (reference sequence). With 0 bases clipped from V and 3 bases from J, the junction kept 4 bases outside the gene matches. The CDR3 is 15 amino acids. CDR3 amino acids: CASSLGLADFYEQYF. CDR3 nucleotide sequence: TGTGCCAGCAGCTTGGGACTAGCGGATTTCTACGAGCAGTACTTC. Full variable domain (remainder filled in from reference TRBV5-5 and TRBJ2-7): DAGVTQSPTHLIKTRGQQVTLRCSPISGHKSVSWYQQVLGQGPQFIFQYYEKEERGRGNFPDRFSARQFPNYSSELNVNALLLGDSALYLCASSLGLADFYEQYFGPGTRLTVT.

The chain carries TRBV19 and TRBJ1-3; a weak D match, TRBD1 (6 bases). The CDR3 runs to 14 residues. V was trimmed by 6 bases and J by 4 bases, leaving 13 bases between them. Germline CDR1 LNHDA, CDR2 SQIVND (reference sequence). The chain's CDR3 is CASSIRGYGNTIYF. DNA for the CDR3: TGTGCCAGTAGCATCAGGGGTTACGGAAACACCATATATTTT. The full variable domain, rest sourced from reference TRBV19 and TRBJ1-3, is DGGITQSPKYLFRKEGQNVTLSCEQNLNHDAMYWYRQDPGQGLRLIYYSQIVNDFQKGDIAEGYSVSREKKESFPLTVTSAQKNPTAFYLCASSIRGYGNTIYFGEGSWLTVV.

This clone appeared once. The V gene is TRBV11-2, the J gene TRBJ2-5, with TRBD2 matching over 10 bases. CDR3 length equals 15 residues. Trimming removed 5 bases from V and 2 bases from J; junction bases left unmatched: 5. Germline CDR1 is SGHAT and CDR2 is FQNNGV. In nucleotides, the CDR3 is TGTGCCAGCAGCAACCCACTAGCGGGACAAGAGACCCAGTACTTC. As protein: CASSNPLAGQETQYF. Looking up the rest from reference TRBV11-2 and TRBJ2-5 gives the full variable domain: EAGVAQSPRYKIIEKRQSVAFWCNPISGHATLYWYQQILGQGPKLLIQFQNNGVVDDSQLPKDRFSAERLKGVDSTLKIQPAKLEDSAVYLCASSNPLAGQETQYFGPGTRLLVL.

CDR3 nucleotides: TGTGCCAGCACCATGGTACTAGCGGGAGGCAAAAACATTCAGTACTTC. It codes for CASTMVLAGGKNIQYF. The rearrangement uses TRBV28 and TRBJ2-4, with 12 positions matching TRBD2. Per germline, CDR1 MDHEN and CDR2 SYDVKM. V dropped 7 bases and J dropped 3; count of bases not matched to a gene: 7. The CDR3 is 16 amino acids.

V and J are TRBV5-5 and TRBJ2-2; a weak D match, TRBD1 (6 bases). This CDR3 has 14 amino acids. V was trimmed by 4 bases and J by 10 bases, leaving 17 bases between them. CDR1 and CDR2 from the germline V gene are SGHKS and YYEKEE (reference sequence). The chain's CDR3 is CASSPGTRGEELFF. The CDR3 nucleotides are TGTGCCAGCAGCCCCGGGACAAGGGGAGAGGAGCTGTTTTTT.

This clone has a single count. The CDR3 spells CASSKALCTSGQYPGELFF. CDR3 bases: TGTGCCAGCAGCAAAGCGCTTTGTACCAGTGGACAGTACCCCGGGGAGCTGTTTTTT. This chain uses TRBV21-1 with TRBJ2-2; TRBD1, the table's D call, lacks a check against the DNA. TRBV21-1 is designated a pseudogene. The CDR3 covers 19 residues.